One sample yielded the 21 T cell receptor beta chains listed below, sequenced in a study of shared clonotypes between healthy human individuals. The assay was immunoSEQ multiplex PCR, and TCRdb's table has in-frame clones only and misses some. The sample has 2 million to 2.5 million clones, just over 90% seen once; the top ten hold roughly 0.36%. The sequencing sample was made of naive CD4+ T cells from PBMCs. Subset in this sample: CD45RA+ positively selected. The origin of the receptors is a man in his late teens or twenties in good health. Some clones in this sample may be carry-over from other donors' samples.

The genes are TRBV5-1 and TRBJ2-3; D is possibly TRBD2 (6 bases). Germline CDR1 SGHRS, CDR2 YFSETQ. V gave up 0 bases and J gave up 3 bases, with 14 bases separating them. This CDR3 has 16 amino acids. The DNA of the CDR3 is TGCGCCAGCAGCTTGGCCTGGGCGGGGATAACAGATACGCAGTATTTT. It specifies CASSLAWAGITDTQYF.

The rearrangement joins TRBV4-2 to TRBJ2-1, with D possibly TRBD2 on 6 matching bases. The CDR3 contains 17 residues. V was pared by 8 bases and J by 0 bases, with 20 bases between. From germline, CDR1 is LGHNA and CDR2 YNFKEQ. The CDR3 DNA follows: TGTGCCAGCGGACTAAGTCTCCGTCGGAGCTCCTACAATGAGCAGTTCTTC. This gives the protein CASGLSLRRSSYNEQFF.

The rearrangement joins TRBV13 to TRBJ2-1, with 11 positions matching TRBD2. V was clipped by 2 bases and J by 9 bases; unmatched bases: 12. The CDR3 spans 17 residues. Per the germline V gene, CDR1 is PRHDT and CDR2 is FYEKMQ (reference sequence). Here the CDR3 DNA reads TGTGCCAGCAGCTTACTTGGGCGGGCTAGCGGGAGGACTGAGCAGTTCTTC. Its translation is CASSLLGRASGRTEQFF. The entire variable domain, with the rest obtained from reference TRBV13 and TRBJ2-1, is as follows: AAGVIQSPRHLIKEKRETATLKCYPIPRHDTVYWYQQGPGQDPQFLISFYEKMQSDKGSIPDRFSAQQFSDYHSELNMSSLELGDSALYFCASSLLGRASGRTEQFFGPGTRLTVL.

This clone appeared a few times. Additional DNA sequences in this sample encode the identical CDR3. The chain couples TRBV6-1 to TRBJ1-5; TRBD1 aligns across 7 bases. Germline-derived CDR1 and CDR2 are MNHNS and SASEGT. The CDR3 has 13 amino acids. The trim removed 6 bases at V and 2 bases at J, leaving 1 base unmatched. The CDR3 nucleotides read TGTGCCAGCAGAGGGACAGGCAATCAGCCCCAGCATTTT. Translation: CASRGTGNQPQHF.

The count of this clone is one. V usage is TRBV5-4 and J usage is TRBJ1-3; no clear D. Germline CDR1 and CDR2: SGHNT and YYREEE (reference sequence). Trimming removed 4 bases at V and 2 bases at J, with 19 bases between. The CDR3 runs 17 residues. CDR3 nucleotides: TGTGCCAGCAGCCCGACCCCGAGTGTCCAGACTGGAAACACCATATATTTT. This codes for CASSPTPSVQTGNTIYF.

In DNA form, the CDR3 reads TGTGCCAGCAGTTTCCAGGCTAGGCAGCCCCAGCATTTT. Amino acid sequence: CASSFQARQPQHF. J is TRBJ1-5 and V is TRBV27; D call uncertain. Germline V gene data show CDR1 as MNHEY and CDR2 as SMNVEV (reference sequence). The CDR3 has 13 residues. V lost 3 bases and J lost 7, with 10 bases in between.

This chain connects TRBV7-9 to TRBJ1-3; weak D call: TRBD1 (5 bases). V lost 1 base and J lost 1, with 14 bases in between. Germline V CDR1 and CDR2: SEHNR, FQNEAQ (reference sequence). The CDR3 spans 17 residues. This chain's CDR3 is CASSLGIRRGSGNTIYF. The CDR3, as DNA: TGTGCCAGCAGCTTAGGGATCAGGAGGGGTTCTGGAAACACCATATATTTT.

The rearrangement uses TRBV28 and TRBJ1-1; no clear D. V gave up 5 bases and J gave up 7 bases, with 14 bases separating them. Germline values: CDR1 MDHEN, CDR2 SYDVKM. This CDR3 has 13 residues. DNA for the CDR3: TGTGCCAGCAGTCAGACTGGGCCCCGTGAAGCTTTCTTT. This encodes CASSQTGPREAFF.

The chain uses TRBV5-4 and TRBJ1-2; D remains unclear. The germline CDR1 and CDR2 sequences are SGHNT and YYREEE (reference sequence). This CDR3 comprises 15 residues. Trimming took off 0 bases at V and 2 bases at J, with 11 bases between the two ends. CDR3 bases: TGTGCCAGCAGCTTGGGCTCAGAGGGAAACTATGGCTACACCTTC. It yields the protein CASSLGSEGNYGYTF.

Comments on this clone: Other DNA sequences in this specimen translate into the identical CDR3. This chain links TRBV6-5 with TRBJ2-2; a possible D gene is TRBD1 (5 bases). This CDR3 is 13 amino acids long. Germline V gives CDR1 MNHEY, CDR2 SVGAGI. Deletions cut 2 bases from V and 4 bases from J, with 5 bases between. CDR3 sequence: CASSYRGTGELFF. As DNA, the CDR3 is TGTGCCAGCAGTTACAGGGGCACCGGGGAGCTGTTTTTT.

The rearrangement links TRBV2 to TRBJ2-1; 11 positions agree with TRBD2. With V trimmed by 4 bases and J by 2 bases, 4 bases remained unmatched. CDR3 length: 16 residues. CDR1 SNHLY and CDR2 FYNNEI come from the germline V gene. This chain's CDR3 is CASSGQLAGAYNEQFF. The CDR3 DNA follows: TGTGCCAGCAGTGGGCAACTAGCGGGAGCCTACAATGAGCAGTTCTTC.

This rearrangement joins TRBV20-1 to TRBJ1-2; D is uncertain. V lost 7 bases, J lost 5 bases, and 5 bases lay in between. Germline lookup yields CDR1 DFQATT and CDR2 SNEGSKA (reference sequence). The CDR3 has 9 amino acids. The DNA of the CDR3 is TGCAGTGTTGAGTATGGCTACACCTTC. Protein sequence: CSVEYGYTF.

J is TRBJ2-7 and V is TRBV25-1; D perhaps matches TRBD1 (8 bases). The length of the CDR3 is 15 residues. The V and J ends lost 6 bases and 3 bases respectively, with 18 bases between them. Germline CDR1 is MGHDK and CDR2 is SYGVNS. CDR3 coding DNA: TGTGCCAGCAGCCCAAGGACAGGGACTATCTACGAGCAGTACTTC. Translated, it gives CASSPRTGTIYEQYF.

The chain is built from TRBV18 and TRBJ1-2; no definite D call. CDR3 size: 17 residues. V was cut by 3 bases and J by 2 bases, with 19 bases left in between. In germline, CDR1 is KGHSH, CDR2 LQKENI. The CDR3 coding sequence is TGTGCCAGCTCACCGACGAAAAACTTAGGACTGAACTATGGCTACACCTTC. Its protein product is CASSPTKNLGLNYGYTF.

The CDR3 is CASSLLAGGPPHHEQYF. Written as DNA, the CDR3 is TGTGCCAGCAGCTTGCTGGCGGGAGGGCCTCCACATCACGAGCAGTACTTC. The V gene is TRBV7-2, the J gene TRBJ2-7; TRBD2 matches 9 bases. This CDR3 comprises 17 residues. Trimming removed 3 bases from V and 5 bases from J; junction bases left unmatched: 14. CDR1 is SGHTA, CDR2 FQGNSA, per germline. The full variable domain, with the rest looked up from reference TRBV7-2 and TRBJ2-7, is GAGVSQSPSNKVTEKGKDVELRCDPISGHTALYWYRQSLGQGLEFLIYFQGNSAPDKSGLPSDRFSAERTGGSVSTLTIQRTQQEDSAVYLCASSLLAGGPPHHEQYFGPGTRLTVT.

This clone was seen only once. The rearrangement links TRBV6-5 to TRBJ1-2; D may be TRBD1 (5 bases). The length of the CDR3 is 13 residues. V dropped 2 bases and J dropped 5 bases, with 9 bases sitting between them. Germline loops: CDR1 MNHEY, CDR2 SVGAGI. The CDR3 region is CASSYAGTYGYTF. The CDR3 coding sequence is TGTGCCAGCAGTTACGCAGGGACGTATGGCTACACCTTC.

Comment on this clone: The sample holds other DNA sequences that translate to the same CDR3. V usage is TRBV30 and J usage is TRBJ1-2; TRBD1 aligns across 10 bases. After removal of 2 bases from V and 6 bases from J, the junction contained 3 bases not matched to a gene. The CDR3 is made up of 13 amino acids. The germline gives CDR1 GTSNPN, CDR2 SVGIG (reference sequence). This CDR3 reads CAWSPDRGHGYTF. The CDR3 DNA follows: TGTGCCTGGAGTCCCGACAGGGGGCATGGCTACACCTTC.

J is TRBJ2-7 and V is TRBV21-1; the table's D gene call, TRBD1, was not cross checked with the DNA. TRBV21-1 is an annotated pseudogene. The CDR3 is made up of 13 amino acids. The CDR3 is CAVSRGWSYEQYF. The CDR3 coding sequence is TGTGCCGTTAGTAGGGGGTGGTCCTACGAGCAGTACTTC.

This chain connects TRBV12-5 to TRBJ1-2, with 9 bases lining up with TRBD1. The CDR3 totals 15 residues. Trimming took 5 bases from V and 3 from J; bases not matched to a gene: 7. Per germline, CDR1 LGHNT and CDR2 FRNRAP. CDR3 nucleotide sequence: TGTGCTAGTGGTCTTAGGACAGGGGATCACTATGGCTACACCTTC. This encodes CASGLRTGDHYGYTF.

The V gene is TRBV28, the J gene TRBJ2-1, with D possibly being TRBD2 (6 bases). V lost 2 bases and J 3 bases, leaving 17 bases between the germline ends. The CDR3 has 17 amino acids. CDR1 MDHEN and CDR2 SYDVKM come from the germline V gene. CDR3 protein: CASSLGRTPTGYNEQFF. CDR3 in DNA: TGTGCCAGCAGTTTAGGGAGGACCCCAACAGGCTACAATGAGCAGTTCTTC.

This chain joins TRBV7-9 and TRBJ2-1; TRBD2 is a possible D gene (5 bases). CDR3 length equals 12 residues. Germline CDR1 reads SEHNR; CDR2 reads FQNEAQ (reference sequence). Trimming shortened V by 2 bases and J by 8 bases, and 7 bases separated the two germline ends. CDR3 protein: CASSLSGDEQFF. CDR3 nucleotides: TGTGCCAGCAGCTTAAGCGGCGATGAGCAGTTCTTC.